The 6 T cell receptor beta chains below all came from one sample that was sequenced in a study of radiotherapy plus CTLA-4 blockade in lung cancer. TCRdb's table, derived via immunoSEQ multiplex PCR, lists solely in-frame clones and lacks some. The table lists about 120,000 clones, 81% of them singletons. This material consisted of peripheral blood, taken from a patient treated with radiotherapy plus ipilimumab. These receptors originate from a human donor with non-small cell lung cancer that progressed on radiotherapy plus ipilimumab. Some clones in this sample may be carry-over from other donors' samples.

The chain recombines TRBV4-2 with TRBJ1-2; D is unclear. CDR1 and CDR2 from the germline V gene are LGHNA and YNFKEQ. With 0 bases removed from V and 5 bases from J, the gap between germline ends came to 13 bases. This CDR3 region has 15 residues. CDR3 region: CASSQDHSGGYGYTF. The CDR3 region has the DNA TGTGCCAGCAGCCAAGATCATTCGGGAGGATATGGCTACACCTTC.

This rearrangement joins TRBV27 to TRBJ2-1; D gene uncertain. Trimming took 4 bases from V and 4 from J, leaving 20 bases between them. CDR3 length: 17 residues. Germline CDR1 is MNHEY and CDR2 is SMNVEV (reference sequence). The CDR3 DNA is TGTGCCAGCAGTTCTCTAAGTAATATCGACTTATACAATGAGCAGTTCTTC. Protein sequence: CASSSLSNIDLYNEQFF.

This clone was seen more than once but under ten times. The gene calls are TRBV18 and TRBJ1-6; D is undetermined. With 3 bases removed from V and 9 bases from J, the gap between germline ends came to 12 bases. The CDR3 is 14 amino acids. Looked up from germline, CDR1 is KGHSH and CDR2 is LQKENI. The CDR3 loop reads CASSPVTPGSPLHF. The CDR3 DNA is TGTGCCAGCTCACCGGTCACCCCAGGTTCACCCCTCCACTTT.

The DNA of the CDR3 is TGTGCCAGCAGCCAAGGCTGGGGGTATGGCTACACCTTC. Translated: CASSQGWGYGYTF. The chain combines TRBV4-2 with TRBJ1-2; TRBD1 might be the D (5 bases). V was trimmed by 1 base and J by 5 bases, leaving 8 bases between them. This CDR3 region has 13 residues. Germline V CDR1 and CDR2: LGHNA, YNFKEQ.

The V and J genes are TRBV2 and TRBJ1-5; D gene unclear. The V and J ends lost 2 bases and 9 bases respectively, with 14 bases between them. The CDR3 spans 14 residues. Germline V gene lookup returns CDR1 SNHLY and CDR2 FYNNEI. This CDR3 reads CASSEYGVGRPQHF. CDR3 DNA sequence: TGTGCCAGCAGTGAATACGGCGTCGGACGGCCCCAGCATTTT.

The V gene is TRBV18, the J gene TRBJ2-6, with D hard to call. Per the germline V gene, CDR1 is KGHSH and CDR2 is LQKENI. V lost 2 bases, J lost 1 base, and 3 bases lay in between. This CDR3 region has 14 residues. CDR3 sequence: CASSPSSGANVLTF. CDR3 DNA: TGTGCCAGCTCACCAAGTTCTGGGGCCAACGTCCTGACTTTC. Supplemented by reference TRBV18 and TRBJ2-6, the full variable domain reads NAGVMQNPRHLVRRRGQEARLRCSPMKGHSHVYWYRQLPEEGLKFMVYLQKENIIDESGMPKERFSAEFPKEGPSILRIQQVVRGDSAAYFCASSPSSGANVLTFGAGSRLTVL.